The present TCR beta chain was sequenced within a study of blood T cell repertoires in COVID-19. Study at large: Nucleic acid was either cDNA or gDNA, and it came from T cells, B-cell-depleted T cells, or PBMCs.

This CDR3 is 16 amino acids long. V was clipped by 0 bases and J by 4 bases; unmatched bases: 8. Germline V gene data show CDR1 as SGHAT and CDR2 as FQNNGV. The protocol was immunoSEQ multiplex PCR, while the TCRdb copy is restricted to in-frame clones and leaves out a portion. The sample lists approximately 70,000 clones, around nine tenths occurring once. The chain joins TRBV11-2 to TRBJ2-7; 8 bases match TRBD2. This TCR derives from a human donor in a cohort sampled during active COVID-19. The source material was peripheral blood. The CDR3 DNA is TGTGCCAGCAGCTTAGAACTAGCGGAGCTGGGATACGAGCAGTACTTC. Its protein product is CASSLELAELGYEQYF.